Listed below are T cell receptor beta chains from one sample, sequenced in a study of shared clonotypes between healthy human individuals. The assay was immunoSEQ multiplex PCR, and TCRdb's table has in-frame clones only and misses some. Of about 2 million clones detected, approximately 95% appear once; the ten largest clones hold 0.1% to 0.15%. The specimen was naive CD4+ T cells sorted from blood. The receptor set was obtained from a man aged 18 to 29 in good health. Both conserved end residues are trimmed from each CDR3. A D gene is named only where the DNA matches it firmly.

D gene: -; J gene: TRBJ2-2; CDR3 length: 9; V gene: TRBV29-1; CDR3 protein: SVKTTGELF
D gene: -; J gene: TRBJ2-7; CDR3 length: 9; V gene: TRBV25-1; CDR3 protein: ASSELWEQY
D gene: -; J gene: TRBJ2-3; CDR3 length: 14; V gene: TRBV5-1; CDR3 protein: ASSLSLSRGTDTQY
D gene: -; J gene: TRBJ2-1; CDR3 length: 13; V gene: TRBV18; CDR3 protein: ASSPGTQVRNEQF
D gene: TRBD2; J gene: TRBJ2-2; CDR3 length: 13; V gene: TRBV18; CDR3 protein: ASSLTSGNTGELF
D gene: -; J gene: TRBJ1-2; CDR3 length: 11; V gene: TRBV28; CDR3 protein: ASSLRGGYGYT
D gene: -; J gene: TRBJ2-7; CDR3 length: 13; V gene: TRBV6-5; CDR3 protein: ASSYSGAGAYEQY
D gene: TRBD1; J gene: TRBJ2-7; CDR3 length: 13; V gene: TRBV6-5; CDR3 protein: ASTPAGTGVAEQY
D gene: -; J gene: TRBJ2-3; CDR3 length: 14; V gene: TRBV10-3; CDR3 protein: AISDSPHLSTDTQY
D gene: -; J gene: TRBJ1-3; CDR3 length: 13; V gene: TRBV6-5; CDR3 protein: ASSWGRFSGNTIY
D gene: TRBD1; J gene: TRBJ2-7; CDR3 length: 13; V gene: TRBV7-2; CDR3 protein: ASSPVGTVADEQY
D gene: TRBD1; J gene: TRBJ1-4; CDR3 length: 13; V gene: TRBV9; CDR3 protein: ASSVGTGRGEKLF
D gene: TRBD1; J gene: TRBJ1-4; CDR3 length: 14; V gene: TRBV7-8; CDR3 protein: ASSLTGTGINEKLF
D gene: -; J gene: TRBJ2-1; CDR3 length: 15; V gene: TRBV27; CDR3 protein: ASSFKGNPQTNNEQF
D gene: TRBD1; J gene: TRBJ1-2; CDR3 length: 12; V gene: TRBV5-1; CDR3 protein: ASSPAAGGNGYT
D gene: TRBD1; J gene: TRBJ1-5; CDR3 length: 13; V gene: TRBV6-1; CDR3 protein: ASSEGTGRHQPQH
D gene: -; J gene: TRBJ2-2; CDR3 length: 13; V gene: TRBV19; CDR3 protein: ASTIQAANTGELF
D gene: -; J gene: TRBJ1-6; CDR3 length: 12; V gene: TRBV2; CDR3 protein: ASSEAGSNSPLH
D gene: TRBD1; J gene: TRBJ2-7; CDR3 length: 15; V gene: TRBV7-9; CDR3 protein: ASSLGYWDSSSYEQY
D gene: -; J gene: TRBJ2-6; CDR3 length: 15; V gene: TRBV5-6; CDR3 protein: ASSSLGRGPGANVLT
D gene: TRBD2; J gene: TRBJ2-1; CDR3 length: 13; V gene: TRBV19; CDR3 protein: ASSWSSGSHNEQF
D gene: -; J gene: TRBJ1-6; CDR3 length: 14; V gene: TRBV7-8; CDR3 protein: ASSLSYWTFNSPLH
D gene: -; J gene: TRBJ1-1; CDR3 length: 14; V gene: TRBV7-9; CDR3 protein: ASSLDRVAMNTEAF
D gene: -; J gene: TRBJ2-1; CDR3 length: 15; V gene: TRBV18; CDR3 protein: ASSPSGGVVFYNEQF
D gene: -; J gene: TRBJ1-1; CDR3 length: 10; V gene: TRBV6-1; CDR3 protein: ASSEAYSEAF
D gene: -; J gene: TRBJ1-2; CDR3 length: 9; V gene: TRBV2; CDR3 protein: ASIGGGDYT
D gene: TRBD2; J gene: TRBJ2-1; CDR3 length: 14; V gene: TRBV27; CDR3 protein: ASTSNGAGNYNEQF
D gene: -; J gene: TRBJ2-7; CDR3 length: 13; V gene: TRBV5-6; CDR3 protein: ASSLMATLGYEQY
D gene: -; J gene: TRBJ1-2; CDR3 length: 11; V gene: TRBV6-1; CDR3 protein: ASRSDSPYGYT
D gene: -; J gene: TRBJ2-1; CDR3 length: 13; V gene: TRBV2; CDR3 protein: ASSEVVGEVYEQF
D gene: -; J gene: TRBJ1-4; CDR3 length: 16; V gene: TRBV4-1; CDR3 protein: ASSQEGAGGGIREKLF
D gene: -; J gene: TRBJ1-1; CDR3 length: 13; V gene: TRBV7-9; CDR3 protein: ASSLGPTPGTEAF
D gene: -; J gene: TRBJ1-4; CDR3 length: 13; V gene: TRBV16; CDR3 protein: ASSQSPNFNEKLF
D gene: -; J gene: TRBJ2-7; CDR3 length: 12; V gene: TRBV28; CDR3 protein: ASSHPDRPYEQY
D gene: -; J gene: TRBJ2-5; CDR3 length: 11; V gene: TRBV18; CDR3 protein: ASSPRVQETQY
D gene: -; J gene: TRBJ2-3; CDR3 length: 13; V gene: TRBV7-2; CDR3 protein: ASSLLAGRTDTQY
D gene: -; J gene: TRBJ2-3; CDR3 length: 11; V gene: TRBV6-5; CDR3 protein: ASTSQNTDTQY
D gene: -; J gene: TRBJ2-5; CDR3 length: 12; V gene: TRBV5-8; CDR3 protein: ASSLSTPPETQY
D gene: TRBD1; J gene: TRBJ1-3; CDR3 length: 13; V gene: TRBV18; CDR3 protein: ASSLGQSSGNTIY
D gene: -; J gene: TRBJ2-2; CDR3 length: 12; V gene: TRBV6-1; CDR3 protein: ASRLVDGTGELF
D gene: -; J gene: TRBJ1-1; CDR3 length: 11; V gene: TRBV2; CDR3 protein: ASNIFRNTEAF
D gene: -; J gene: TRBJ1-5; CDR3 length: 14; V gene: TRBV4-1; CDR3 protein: ASSQELSLSNQPQH
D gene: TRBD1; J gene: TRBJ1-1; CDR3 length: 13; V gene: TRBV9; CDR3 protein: ASSVVGTGGTEAF
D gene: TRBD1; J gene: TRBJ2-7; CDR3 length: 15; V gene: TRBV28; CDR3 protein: ASSLFGQGKGGLGQY
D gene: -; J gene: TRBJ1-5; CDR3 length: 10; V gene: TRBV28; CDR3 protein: ASRISNQPQH
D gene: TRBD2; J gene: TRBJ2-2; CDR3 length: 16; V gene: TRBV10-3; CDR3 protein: AISETGLAGTFPGELF
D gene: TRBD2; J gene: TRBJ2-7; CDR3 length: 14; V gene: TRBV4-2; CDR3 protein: ASSRLQGGGAYEQY
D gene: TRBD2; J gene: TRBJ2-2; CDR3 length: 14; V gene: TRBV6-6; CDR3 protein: ASSYRAGGPAGELF
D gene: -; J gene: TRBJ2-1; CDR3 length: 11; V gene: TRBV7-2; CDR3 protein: ASKKAGKNEQF